These 15 T cell receptor beta chains came from one sample sequenced in a study of control samples from healthy donors and cancer patients. Data came from immunoSEQ multiplex PCR; TCRdb stores just in-frame clones and leaves some out. This sample carries about 84,000 clones, 84% of them seen once, and the ten largest clones take roughly 11%. The specimen was PBMCs. These receptors all come from a man between 60 and 75 years old with head and neck cancer.

The chain recombines TRBV5-1 with TRBJ1-3; the D gene is possibly TRBD1 (5 bases). The CDR3 consists of 14 residues. V was clipped by 2 bases and J by 1 base, with 7 bases between them. The V gene's germline CDR1 is SGHRS and CDR2 YFSETQ. CDR3 loop: CASSFEGSGNTIYF. The CDR3 nucleotides read TGCGCCAGCAGCTTCGAGGGGTCTGGAAACACCATATATTTT. Supplemented by reference TRBV5-1 and TRBJ1-3, the full variable domain reads KAGVTQTPRYLIKTRGQQVTLSCSPISGHRSVSWYQQTPGQGLQFLFEYFSETQRNKGNFPGRFSGRQFSNSRSEMNVSTLELGDSALYLCASSFEGSGNTIYFGEGSWLTVV.

The gene calls are TRBV5-1 and TRBJ1-4; D not certain. The CDR3 runs 13 residues. The germline gives CDR1 SGHRS, CDR2 YFSETQ. Between the trimmed V and J ends, which lost 3 bases and 5 bases, there was a span of 8 bases. CDR3 in DNA: TGCGCCAGCAGCTCCTACCTCAATGAAAAACTGTTTTTT. Translation: CASSSYLNEKLFF.

This clone was picked up a small number of times. The chain uses TRBV3-1 (or the pseudogene TRBV3-2) and TRBJ1-5, with TRBD1 identical over 8 bases. The V gene end was trimmed by 1 base and the J gene end by 6 bases; junction bases not matched to a gene: 11. The CDR3 covers 17 residues. Looked up from germline, CDR1 is LGHDT and CDR2 is YNNKEL (reference sequence). The CDR3 protein is CASSQAFQGARSQPQHF. CDR3 nucleotides: TGTGCCAGCAGCCAAGCTTTCCAGGGGGCGCGTAGTCAGCCCCAGCATTTT.

The genes are TRBV9 and TRBJ2-1; 9 bases match TRBD2. Germline CDR1 reads SGDLS; CDR2 reads YYNGEE. The CDR3 runs 21 residues. V trimming: 3 bases; J trimming: 4 bases; junction bases outside the gene matches: 23. The CDR3 DNA follows: TGTGCCAGCAGCGGCGGGGCGGGAGGGCCCCTAGGCGGGGGGGCTTACAATGAGCAGTTCTTC. Amino acid sequence: CASSGGAGGPLGGGAYNEQFF.

The chain joins TRBV2 to TRBJ2-3; no clear D gene. From germline, CDR1 is SNHLY and CDR2 FYNNEI. This CDR3 region has 14 residues. The ends were cut back, 7 bases at V and 1 base at J, with 12 bases in the middle. CDR3 DNA sequence: TGTGCCAGCACCCCTCTAGGCCGCACAGATACGCAGTATTTT. Translation gives CASTPLGRTDTQYF. Using reference TRBV2 and TRBJ2-3 for the parts outside the CDR3, the full variable domain is EPEVTQTPSHQVTQMGQEVILRCVPISNHLYFYWYRQILGQKVEFLVSFYNNEISEKSEIFDDQFSVERPDGSNFTLKIRSTKLEDSAMYFCASTPLGRTDTQYFGPGTRLTVL.

This clone appeared a single time. The J gene is TRBJ2-3, the V gene TRBV11-3, with 7 bases lining up with TRBD2. CDR1 and CDR2 (germline): SGHNT, YENEEA. V lost 5 bases and J lost 2; bases outside the gene matches: 4. The CDR3 totals 14 residues. The CDR3 loop is CASSLGRLTDTQYF. The CDR3 DNA follows: TGTGCCAGCAGCCTCGGGAGGCTCACAGATACGCAGTATTTT.

The V gene is TRBV7-9, the J gene TRBJ2-1, with D tentatively TRBD2 (6 bases). Looked up from germline, CDR1 is SEHNR and CDR2 is FQNEAQ (reference sequence). This CDR3 spans 15 amino acids. V was clipped by 3 bases and J by 9 bases, with 18 bases between them. As DNA, the CDR3 is TGTGCCAGCAGCTTGAATCCCACCGGGGGTGGTGAGCAGTTCTTC. Protein: CASSLNPTGGGEQFF.

The chain joins TRBV24-1 to TRBJ2-1, with D unresolved. V was trimmed by 1 base and J by 5 bases, leaving 14 bases between them. CDR1 KGHDR and CDR2 SFDVKD come from the germline V gene. This CDR3 comprises 16 residues. The chain's CDR3 is CATSDFSYVGNNEQFF. CDR3 nucleotide sequence: TGTGCCACCAGTGATTTTAGCTACGTAGGAAACAATGAGCAGTTCTTC.

Turning to this clone: The junction differs from germline at one of its ends, possibly a read error. The chain has TRBV10-3 and TRBJ1-1; 8 nucleotides align to TRBD1. The CDR3 sequence is 14 residues long. CDR1 is ENHRY, CDR2 SYGVKD, per germline. The CDR3 sequence is CAVSEIQGAAEAFF. The CDR3 nucleotides read TGTGCCGTCAGTGAAATTCAGGGGGCCGCTGAAGCTTTCTTT.

The chain joins TRBV5-4 to TRBJ2-5, with D perhaps TRBD1 (5 bases). Germline assignment: CDR1 SGHNT and CDR2 YYREEE (reference sequence). Trimming stripped 0 bases from V and 4 bases from J, with 13 bases between. This CDR3 contains 15 residues. DNA for the CDR3: TGTGCCAGCAGCTTGGCACAGGCCATGGGAGAGACCCAGTACTTC. It is translated as CASSLAQAMGETQYF.

The chain employs TRBV29-1 and TRBJ1-4, with D possibly being TRBD1 (5 bases). The CDR3 extends over 14 amino acids. Germline assignment: CDR1 SQVTM and CDR2 ANQGSEA. The V end lost 5 bases, the J end lost 0 bases, and 10 bases lay between the germline ends. CDR3 DNA sequence: TGCAGCGTTCTAGGGGTTCCAACTAATGAAAAACTGTTTTTT. Translated: CSVLGVPTNEKLFF.

The genes are TRBV5-1 and TRBJ2-1; TRBD2 matches 9 bases. Germline trimming cut 0 bases from V and 7 bases from J; bases unmatched to any gene: 14. This CDR3 comprises 18 residues. Germline loops: CDR1 SGHRS, CDR2 YFSETQ. DNA for the CDR3: TGCGCCAGCAGCTTGGGGCTTATGGCGGGAGGGCTTTTGAATGAGCAGTTCTTC. Encoded protein: CASSLGLMAGGLLNEQFF.

The V call is TRBV4-1, the J call TRBJ1-4; D remains ambiguous. The V gene's germline CDR1 is MGHRA and CDR2 YSYEKL. This CDR3 region has 12 residues. V dropped 4 bases and J dropped 10 bases, with 10 bases sitting between them. CDR3 region: CASSRGGLKLFF. The DNA for the CDR3 is TGCGCCAGCAGCCGGGGAGGGTTAAAACTGTTTTTT.

The V and J genes are TRBV28 and TRBJ1-6, with 8 bases aligning to TRBD1. This CDR3 has 17 residues. CDR1 is MDHEN, CDR2 SYDVKM, per germline. Germline trimming cut 7 bases from V and 10 bases from J; bases unmatched to any gene: 18. The CDR3: CASNSVWEDRDRSPLHF. The CDR3 DNA is TGTGCCAGCAACAGCGTGTGGGAGGACAGGGATCGATCACCCCTCCACTTT.

The CDR3 reads CASSPRPLPDTIYF. The CDR3 coding sequence is TGTGCCAGCTCACCCCGCCCCCTACCGGACACCATATATTTT. The V call is TRBV18, the J call TRBJ1-3; D is unresolved. Trimming cost V 3 bases and J 8 bases, with 14 bases left between them. The CDR3 has 14 residues. Germline V gene lookup returns CDR1 KGHSH and CDR2 LQKENI. Filled out from reference TRBV18 and TRBJ1-3, the complete variable domain reads NAGVMQNPRHLVRRRGQEARLRCSPMKGHSHVYWYRQLPEEGLKFMVYLQKENIIDESGMPKERFSAEFPKEGPSILRIQQVVRGDSAAYFCASSPRPLPDTIYFGEGSWLTVV.